This T cell receptor (beta chain) emerged from a study of shared clonotypes between healthy human individuals. The CDR3 is made up of 14 amino acids. V lost 4 bases and J lost 5, with 12 bases in between. In germline, CDR1 is SNHLY, CDR2 FYNNEI. Sequencing was performed with immunoSEQ multiplex PCR; in TCRdb, only in-frame clones are kept and a portion is missing. The sample records 1.4 million to 1.5 million clones, around 97% being singletons. The chain combines TRBV2 with TRBJ2-1; possibly TRBD1 for D (5 bases). Sequencing input: naive CD4+ T cells sorted from blood. The subset here: CD45RA+ positively selected. This sequence was found in a man younger than 40 in good health. CDR3 sequence reads: CASSVGHRNNEQFF. DNA for the CDR3: TGTGCCAGCAGTGTTGGACACAGGAACAATGAGCAGTTCTTC.